The present T cell receptor (beta chain) was sequenced within a study of metastatic and nonmetastatic thyroid tumors. In the study overall: It was across blood and tumor or nodule tissue from malignant and benign thyroid patients that repertoires were compared.

Original processing methods: Between-group CDR3 differences, defined by clinicopathological status, yielded a distant-metastasis classifier for papillary thyroid cancer. TCRdb reprocessed the PCR reads using MiXCR. These V and J calls originate from TCRdb's pipeline instead of the authors' own analysis. The sample lists about 39,000 clones, approximately 20% seen once, with roughly an eighth in the top ten. CDR3 length: 15 residues. Germline V gives CDR1 LNHDA, CDR2 SQIVND (reference sequence). With 5 bases removed from V and 3 bases from J, the gap between germline ends came to 14 bases. Ahead of thyroid surgery, no patient had received treatment of any kind. Relative to its sample, this clone is large.

The receptor comes from a female donor with papillary thyroid cancer or a benign thyroid nodule (not recorded which). Some clones in this sample may be carry-over from other donors' samples. The chain links TRBV19 to TRBJ2-1; D is perhaps TRBD2 (5 bases). What was sequenced was tumor tissue. The CDR3 DNA sequence: TGTGCCAGTAGTCACTTCGGGGAGCGCTACAATGAGCAGTTCTTC. Translating it yields CASSHFGERYNEQFF.